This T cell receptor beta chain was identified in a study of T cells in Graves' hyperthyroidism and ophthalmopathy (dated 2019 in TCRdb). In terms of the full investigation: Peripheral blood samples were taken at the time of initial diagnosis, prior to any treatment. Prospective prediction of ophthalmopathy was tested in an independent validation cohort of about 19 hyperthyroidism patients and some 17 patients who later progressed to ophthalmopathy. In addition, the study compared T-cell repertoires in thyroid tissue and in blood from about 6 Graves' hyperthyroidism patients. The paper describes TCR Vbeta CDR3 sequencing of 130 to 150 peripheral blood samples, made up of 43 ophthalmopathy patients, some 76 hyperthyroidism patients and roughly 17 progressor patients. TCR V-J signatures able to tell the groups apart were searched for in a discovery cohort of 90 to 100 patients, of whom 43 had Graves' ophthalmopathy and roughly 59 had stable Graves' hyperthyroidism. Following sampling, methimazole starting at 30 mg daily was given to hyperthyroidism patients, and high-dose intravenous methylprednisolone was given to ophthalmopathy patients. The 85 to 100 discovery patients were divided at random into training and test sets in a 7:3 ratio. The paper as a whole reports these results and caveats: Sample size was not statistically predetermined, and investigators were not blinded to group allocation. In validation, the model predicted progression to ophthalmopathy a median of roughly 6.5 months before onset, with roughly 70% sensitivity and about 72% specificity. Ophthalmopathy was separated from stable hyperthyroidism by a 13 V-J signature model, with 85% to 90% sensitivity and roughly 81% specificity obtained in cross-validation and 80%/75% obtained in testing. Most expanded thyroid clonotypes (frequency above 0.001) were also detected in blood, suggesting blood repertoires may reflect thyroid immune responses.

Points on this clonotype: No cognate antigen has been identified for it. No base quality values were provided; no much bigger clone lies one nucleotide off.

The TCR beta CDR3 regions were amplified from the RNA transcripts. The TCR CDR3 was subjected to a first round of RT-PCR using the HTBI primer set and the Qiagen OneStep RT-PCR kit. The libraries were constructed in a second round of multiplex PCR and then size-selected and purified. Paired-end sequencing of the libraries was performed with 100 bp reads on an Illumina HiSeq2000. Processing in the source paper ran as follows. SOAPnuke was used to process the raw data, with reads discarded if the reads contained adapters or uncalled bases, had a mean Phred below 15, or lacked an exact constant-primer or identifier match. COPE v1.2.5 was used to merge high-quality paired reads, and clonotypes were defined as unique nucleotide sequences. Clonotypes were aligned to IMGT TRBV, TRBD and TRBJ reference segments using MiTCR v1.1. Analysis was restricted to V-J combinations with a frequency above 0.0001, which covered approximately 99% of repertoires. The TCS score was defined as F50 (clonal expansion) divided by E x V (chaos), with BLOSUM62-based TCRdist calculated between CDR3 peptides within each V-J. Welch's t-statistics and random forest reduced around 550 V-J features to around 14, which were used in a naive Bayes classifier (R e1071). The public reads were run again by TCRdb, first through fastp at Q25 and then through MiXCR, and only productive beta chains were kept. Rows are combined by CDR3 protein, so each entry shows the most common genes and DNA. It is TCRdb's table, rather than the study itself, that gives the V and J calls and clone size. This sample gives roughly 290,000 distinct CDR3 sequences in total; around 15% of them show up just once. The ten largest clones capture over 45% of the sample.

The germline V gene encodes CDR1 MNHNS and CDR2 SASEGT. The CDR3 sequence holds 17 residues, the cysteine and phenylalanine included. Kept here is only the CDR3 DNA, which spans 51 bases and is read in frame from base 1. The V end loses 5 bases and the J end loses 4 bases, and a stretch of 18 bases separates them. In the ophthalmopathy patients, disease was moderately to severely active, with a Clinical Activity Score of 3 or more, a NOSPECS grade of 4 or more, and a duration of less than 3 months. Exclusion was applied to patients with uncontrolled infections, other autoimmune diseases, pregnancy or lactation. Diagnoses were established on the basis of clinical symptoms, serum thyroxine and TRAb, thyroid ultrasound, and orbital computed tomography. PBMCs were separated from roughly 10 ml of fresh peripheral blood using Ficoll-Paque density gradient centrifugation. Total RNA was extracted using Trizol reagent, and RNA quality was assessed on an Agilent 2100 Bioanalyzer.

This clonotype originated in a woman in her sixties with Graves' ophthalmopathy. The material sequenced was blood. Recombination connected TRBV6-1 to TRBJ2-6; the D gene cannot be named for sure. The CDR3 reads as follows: CASSYRQALRGANVLTF. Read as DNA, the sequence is TGTGCCAGCAGTTACCGTCAGGCCCTAAGGGGGGCCAACGTCCTGACTTTC.